These 10 T cell receptor beta chains were all obtained from the same sample, sequenced in a study of blood T cell repertoires in COVID-19. Data came from immunoSEQ multiplex PCR; TCRdb stores just in-frame clones and leaves some out. The sample consists of approximately 390,000 clones, more than 75% of them appearing once. The sample comprised PBMCs or T cells enriched from blood (not recorded which). These receptors all stem from a woman aged 45-65 years who had recovered from COVID-19.

The chain joins TRBV7-2 to TRBJ2-2; TRBD2 matches 13 bases. Unmatched junction bases numbered 10, after V lost 6 bases and J lost 9 bases. CDR1 is SGHTA, CDR2 FQGNSA, per germline. This CDR3 is built from 16 residues. Here the CDR3 DNA reads TGTGCCAGCAGTACTAGCGGGGGGGAAGTTCTAAGGGAGCTGTTTTTT. This codes for CASSTSGGEVLRELFF.

V is TRBV29-1 and J is TRBJ1-1; D unclear. Trimming cost V 2 bases and J 7 bases, with 8 bases left between them. The germline V gene encodes CDR1 SQVTM and CDR2 ANQGSEA. The length of the CDR3 is 11 residues. CDR3 nucleotides: TGCAGCGTTGAAATCTTCGGTGAAGCTTTCTTT. Its protein product is CSVEIFGEAFF.

The chain uses TRBV6-2 or TRBV6-3 and TRBJ1-2; weak D call: TRBD1 (5 bases). This CDR3 has 12 amino acids. CDR1 MNHEY and CDR2 SVGEGT come from the germline V gene. V was shortened by 2 bases and J by 7 bases, with 8 bases between the two germline ends. The CDR3 coding sequence is TGTGCCAGCAGTTACAGTCAGGGTGGCTACACCTTC. This gives the protein CASSYSQGGYTF.

J is TRBJ2-5 and V is TRBV7-2; the D is unclear. Germline CDR1 reads SGHTA; CDR2 reads FQGNSA. The CDR3 spans 13 residues. Between the trimmed V and J ends, which lost 4 bases and 4 bases, there was a span of 10 bases. CDR3 nucleotides: TGTGCCAGCAGCTGGGCCTTGGGAGAGACCCAGTACTTC. Amino acid sequence: CASSWALGETQYF.

This clone was counted a single time. The rearrangement links TRBV6-5 to TRBJ1-1; the D is unclear. Trimming stripped 0 bases from V and 3 bases from J, with 5 bases between. The CDR3 totals 13 residues. Germline V gives CDR1 MNHEY, CDR2 SVGAGI. For the CDR3, the DNA is TGTGCCAGCAGTTACTCATCAGACACTGAAGCTTTCTTT. It encodes CASSYSSDTEAFF.

Concerning this clone: At one of its ends the junction is not consistent with the germline gene, which may arise from a read error. The genes are TRBV7-7 and TRBJ2-1; 7 nucleotides agree with TRBD2. In germline, CDR1 is SSHAT, CDR2 FNYEAQ (reference sequence). This CDR3 is built from 16 residues. In DNA, the CDR3 is TGTGCTAGCAGCTTAGACGGGGGGACCTCCTACAATGAGCAGTTCTTC. Translated: CASSLDGGTSYNEQFF.

The chain employs TRBV2 and TRBJ2-1; 9 nucleotides line up with TRBD1. CDR3 length: 15 residues. Germline V lookup: CDR1 SNHLY, CDR2 FYNNEI. Germline trimming cut 7 bases from V and 9 bases from J; bases unmatched to any gene: 13. The CDR3, as DNA: TGTGCCAGCAAGGCCCTGGGACAGGGATTCGGTGAGCAGTTCTTC. Its protein product is CASKALGQGFGEQFF.

The chain recombines TRBV4-3 with TRBJ1-1; D is undetermined. There are 14 residues in the CDR3. CDR1 and CDR2 from the germline V gene are LGHNA and YSLEER. V lost 8 bases, J lost 1 base, and 14 bases lay in between. CDR3 nucleotides: TGCGCCAGCCCAACAGACCGAACGAACACTGAAGCTTTCTTT. This encodes CASPTDRTNTEAFF.

This sequence joins TRBV27 and TRBJ1-1; 9 positions match TRBD1. Germline CDR1 and CDR2: MNHEY and SMNVEV (reference sequence). CDR3 length equals 14 residues. V shed 5 bases, J shed 5 bases, and the junction held 6 bases outside the gene matches. The CDR3 here is CASSPGTGLTEAFF. DNA of the CDR3: TGTGCCAGCAGTCCCGGGACAGGGCTAACTGAAGCTTTCTTT.

The J gene is TRBJ2-2, the V gene TRBV5-1, with TRBD1 identical over 9 bases. Germline values: CDR1 SGHRS, CDR2 YFSETQ. The trim removed 4 bases at V and 5 bases at J, leaving 6 bases unmatched. The CDR3 runs to 15 residues. The DNA of the CDR3 is TGCGCCAGCAGCAGAGACAGGGGGGGAACCGGGGAGCTGTTTTTT. This gives the protein CASSRDRGGTGELFF. Full variable domain (missing parts from reference TRBV5-1 and TRBJ2-2): KAGVTQTPRYLIKTRGQQVTLSCSPISGHRSVSWYQQTPGQGLQFLFEYFSETQRNKGNFPGRFSGRQFSNSRSEMNVSTLELGDSALYLCASSRDRGGTGELFFGEGSRLTVL.